Following are 11 T cell receptor beta chains from one sample sequenced in a study of T cell clonality in common variable immunodeficiency. Some clones are missing from TCRdb's copy, which holds only in-frame ones; the method was immunoSEQ multiplex PCR. The specimen gives some 44,000 clones without singletons; the ten biggest hold 10%. Input material: peripheral blood mononuclear cells. The receptor set was obtained from a person aged 18 to 70 in good health.

This clone occurred many times. The sequenced fragment ends 3 residues before the CDR3 boundary, so the rest is inferred from the germline J gene. The rearrangement uses TRBV6-2 or TRBV6-3 and TRBJ2-2; D is unclear. The germline gives CDR1 MNHEY, CDR2 SVGEGT. The CDR3 is 14 amino acids. Trimming cost V 0 bases and J 8 bases, with 10 bases left between them. Incomplete CDR3 DNA: TGTGCCAGCAGTTACTCGATGTTCGGGGGGGAG. Translation gives CASSYSMFGGE. The CDR3 reads in full as CASSYSMFGGELFF.

In this sample, this clone turned up many times. Read data end 3 residues before the CDR3 end; the end is taken from the germline J gene. The chain recombines TRBV20-1 with TRBJ2-3, with 10 nucleotides matching TRBD2. Losses at the gene ends were 2 bases for V and 2 bases for J; bases not matched to a gene: 4. The CDR3 runs 15 residues. Germline loops: CDR1 DFQATT, CDR2 SNEGSKA (reference sequence). The CDR3 here is CSARSLAGDTDTQYF. The part of the CDR3 DNA that was read is TGCAGTGCTAGAAGTCTAGCGGGGGACACAGATACG.

This clone was seen ten or more times. The sequenced part of the CDR3 DNA is TGTGCCAGCAGCCCGCTGGGGGGTTACTATCAGCCC. It is translated as CASSPLGGYYQP. The whole CDR3 sequence is CASSPLGGYYQPQHF. V is TRBV6-2 or TRBV6-3 and J is TRBJ1-5, with a tentative D call TRBD1 (5 bases). The read terminates 3 residues before the CDR3 end, so the remaining end is supplied by the germline J gene. With 6 bases removed from V and 5 bases from J, the gap between germline ends came to 17 bases. Per germline, CDR1 MNHEY and CDR2 SVGEGT. This CDR3 has 15 amino acids.

This clone was counted ten times or more. The read terminates 3 residues before the CDR3 end, so the remaining end is supplied by the germline J gene. This rearrangement joins TRBV6-4 to TRBJ2-3, with TRBD2 matching 8 bases. This CDR3 region has 15 residues. V gave up 4 bases and J gave up 6 bases; unmatched junction bases: 9. Germline V gives CDR1 MRHNA, CDR2 SNTAGT. This CDR3 reads CASSGADGGADTQYF. The sequenced part of the CDR3 DNA is TGTGCCAGCAGTGGCGCGGACGGGGGGGCGGATACG.

This clone has ten or more counts. The read finishes 3 residues shy of the CDR3 end, and the germline J gene is used to complete it. The V call is TRBV5-1, the J call TRBJ1-1; 7 bases agree with TRBD1. Trimming removed 0 bases from V and 6 bases from J; junction bases left unmatched: 5. In germline, CDR1 is SGHRS, CDR2 YFSETQ. The CDR3 contains 14 residues. The CDR3 DNA, read in part, is TGCGCCAGCAGCTTGGGACAGGGAGTCCCTGAA. Amino acid sequence: CASSLGQGVPE. The full CDR3 protein reads CASSLGQGVPEAFF.

This clone was observed at least ten times. The read ends 3 residues early relative to the CDR3; the germline J gene fills the gap. The rearrangement links TRBV20-1 to TRBJ1-1; the match to TRBD1 covers 7 bases. The V segment lost 6 bases and the J segment 1 base; nucleotides outside the gene matches: 8. The CDR3 runs 14 residues. Germline-derived CDR1 and CDR2 are DFQATT and SNEGSKA (reference sequence). CDR3 residues: CSAESRTGNTEAFF. The part of the CDR3 DNA that was read is TGCAGTGCGGAATCCCGGACAGGGAACACTGAA.

There are many counts of this clone. The read stops 3 residues short of the end of the CDR3; the missing end is completed from the germline J gene. The rearrangement links TRBV19 to TRBJ2-7; no clear D gene. Looked up from germline, CDR1 is LNHDA and CDR2 is SQIVND (reference sequence). V was shortened by 5 bases and J by 4 bases, with 15 bases between the two germline ends. There are 14 residues in the CDR3. CDR3 bases read: TGTGCCAGTAGTTACGGCACCCAGGAGTACGAG. It yields the protein CASSYGTQEYE. The CDR3 in full is CASSYGTQEYEQYF.

This clone was recorded many times. The CDR3 goes on 3 residues after the read ends, and that part is filled in from the germline J gene. The chain uses TRBV5-1 and TRBJ2-7; 8 bases map to TRBD2. Losses at the gene ends were 2 bases for V and 4 bases for J; bases not matched to a gene: 11. This CDR3 region has 16 residues. Germline CDR1 reads SGHRS; CDR2 reads YFSETQ. The CDR3 reads CASSFEPGLDKYEQYF. The covered CDR3 bases are TGCGCCAGCAGCTTTGAACCGGGACTAGATAAATACGAG.

This clone was seen repeatedly, ten times or more. The sequence runs out 3 residues before the end of the CDR3; the remainder is reconstructed from the germline J gene. The V and J genes are TRBV7-9 and TRBJ1-4, with 9 positions matching TRBD1. Germline V CDR1 and CDR2: SEHNR, FQNEAQ (reference sequence). CDR3 size: 14 residues. Unmatched junction bases numbered 3, after V lost 3 bases and J lost 7 bases. CDR3 DNA (partial): TGTGCCAGCAGCTTGGGGACAGGGATTGAAAAA. It encodes CASSLGTGIEK. The full-length CDR3 reads as CASSLGTGIEKLFF. The entire variable domain, with the rest obtained from reference TRBV7-9 and TRBJ1-4, is as follows: DTGVSQNPRHKITKRGQNVTFRCDPISEHNRLYWYRQTLGQGPEFLTYFQNEAQLEKSRLLSDRFSAERPKGSFSTLEIQRTEQGDSAMYLCASSLGTGIEKLFFGSGTQLSVL.

This clone appeared many times. The read terminates 3 residues ahead of where the CDR3 ends, so the germline J gene completes it. The V gene is TRBV12-3 or TRBV12-4, the J gene TRBJ1-1; 7 bases are shared with TRBD1. This CDR3 comprises 13 residues. J gave up 4 bases and V 6 bases, and 5 bases lay outside the gene matches. The CDR3 reads CASSKQGTTEAFF. The sequenced part of the CDR3 DNA is TGTGCCAGCAGCAAACAGGGGACCACTGAA.

This clone showed up many times. Read data end 3 residues before the CDR3 end; the end is taken from the germline J gene. The gene calls are TRBV5-6 and TRBJ1-1, with a weak D call TRBD1 (5 bases). Per germline, CDR1 SGHDT and CDR2 YYEEEE. V lost 0 bases and J lost 2, with 8 bases in between. The CDR3 has 14 residues. Incomplete CDR3 DNA: TGTGCCAGCAGCTTGGGACAGATAAACACTGAA. This translates into CASSLGQINTE. The full CDR3 is CASSLGQINTEAFF.